The 15 T cell receptor beta chains in this list originate from one sample, sequenced in a study of post-analysis software for immune sequencing data. Study findings and constraints: Among several TRBV segments more frequent in patients than controls were TRBV5-6, TRBV5-1 and TRBV20-1.

Unique molecular identifiers were carried by the TCR beta cDNA libraries. TCRdb redid the calling of the PCR reads with MiXCR, one entry per CDR3 protein. The table shows about 800,000 distinct CDR3 sequences, with roughly 29% occurring only once. These receptors' antigens are unknown. Sequenced sample: blood. Every receptor here comes from a girl under 18 with multiple sclerosis.

The chain employs TRBV10-3 and TRBJ2-2; 9 bases line up with TRBD1. Germline lookup yields CDR1 ENHRY and CDR2 SYGVKD. The junction had 2 bases not matched to a gene; V was cut back by 6 bases and J by 0 bases. The CDR3 contains 15 residues. CDR3 sequence: CAIRTGGTNTGELFF. CDR3 nucleotides: TGTGCCATCAGGACAGGGGGTACGAACACCGGGGAGCTGTTTTTT.

The rearrangement joins TRBV15 to TRBJ1-4, with a tentative D call TRBD1 (6 bases). Germline V gives CDR1 LNHNV, CDR2 YYDKDF (reference sequence). This CDR3 has 16 residues. V was pared by 2 bases and J by 10 bases, with 20 bases between. CDR3 region: CATSRIRQATGGKLFF. For the CDR3, the DNA is TGTGCCACCAGCAGAATCCGACAGGCAACAGGTGGAAAACTGTTTTTT.

This clonotype turned up a few times. The rearrangement joins TRBV28 to TRBJ1-1; D gene ambiguous. The CDR3 spans 13 residues. V dropped 3 bases and J dropped 0 bases, with 5 bases sitting between them. Germline values: CDR1 MDHEN, CDR2 SYDVKM. The CDR3 sequence: CASSFRVNTEAFF. The CDR3 nucleotides read TGTGCCAGCAGTTTTCGGGTGAACACTGAAGCTTTCTTT. The full variable domain, rest sourced from reference TRBV28 and TRBJ1-1, is DVKVTQSSRYLVKRTGEKVFLECVQDMDHENMFWYRQDPGLGLRLIYFSYDVKMKEKGDIPEGYSVSREKKERFSLILESASTNQTSMYLCASSFRVNTEAFFGQGTRLTVV.

The chain links TRBV6-6 to TRBJ1-1; 8 nucleotides agree with TRBD1. CDR3 size: 14 residues. V was pared by 5 bases and J by 6 bases, with 8 bases of the junction left unmatched. The germline V gene encodes CDR1 MNHNY and CDR2 SVGAGI (reference sequence). The DNA for the CDR3 is TGTGCCAGCAGTCGGGACAGGCCCGATCCTGAAGCTTTCTTT. It codes for CASSRDRPDPEAFF.

This clonotype showed up many times. The chain joins TRBV28 to TRBJ2-5; tentative D call: TRBD2 (6 bases). The DNA end is more similar to TRBJ2-7, so the J call may be wrong. CDR3 size: 13 residues. Germline V gene sequence: CDR1 MDHEN, CDR2 SYDVKM. The CDR3 bases are TGTGCCAGCAGTCCCATTGCGGGAAACGAGCAGTACTTC. Amino acid sequence: CASSPIAGNEQYF.

This clonotype was observed at least ten times. This CDR3 is CSVEGTETQYF. In DNA form, the CDR3 reads TGCAGCGTTGAGGGCACGGAGACCCAGTACTTC. V usage is TRBV29-1 and J usage is TRBJ2-5; D uncertain. This CDR3 is built from 11 residues. CDR1 and CDR2 (germline): SQVTM, ANQGSEA. V gave up 3 bases and J gave up 5 bases, with 7 bases separating them.

The V gene is TRBV6-1, the J gene TRBJ2-7; perhaps TRBD1 as D (5 bases). Trimming cost V 0 bases and J 3 bases, with 9 bases left between them. CDR1 and CDR2 from the germline V gene are MNHNS and SASEGT. The CDR3 extends over 14 amino acids. The DNA of the CDR3 is TGTGCCAGCAGTGAAGCGAAAGGGGACTACGAGCAGTACTTC. Residues: CASSEAKGDYEQYF.

This clonotype was counted only a few times. V usage is TRBV5-1 and J usage is TRBJ2-3, with D possibly matching TRBD2 (6 bases). Germline V gene data show CDR1 as SGHRS and CDR2 as YFSETQ. V lost 0 bases, J lost 3 bases, and 17 bases lay in between. The CDR3 loop spans 17 amino acids. The chain's CDR3 is CASSLDGRGGRTDTQYF. CDR3 bases: TGCGCCAGCAGCTTGGACGGTCGTGGGGGGAGAACAGATACGCAGTATTTT.

This chain joins TRBV6-2 or TRBV6-3 and TRBJ2-7, with D uncertain. This CDR3 comprises 16 residues. From germline, CDR1 is MNHEY and CDR2 SVGEGT. V gave up 0 bases and J gave up 3 bases, with 15 bases separating them. The CDR3 loop reads CASSYSRSGRRYEQYF. DNA of the CDR3: TGTGCCAGCAGTTACTCGAGGTCGGGCAGACGCTACGAGCAGTACTTC.

V gene TRBV5-1 combines with J gene TRBJ2-5, with TRBD1 matching 9 bases. The J call is doubtful: the DNA matches TRBJ2-7 better. From germline, CDR1 is SGHRS and CDR2 YFSETQ. This CDR3 is built from 17 residues. The CDR3 sequence is CASSSYSPGQGAYEQYF. In nucleotides, the CDR3 is TGCGCCAGCAGCTCTTACTCTCCGGGACAGGGAGCCTACGAGCAGTACTTC.

This clonotype has at least ten counts. The J gene is TRBJ2-5, the V gene TRBV29-1, with D possibly TRBD1 on 8 matching bases. The germline V and J ends were trimmed by 8 bases and 5 bases, with 15 bases remaining between them. Looked up from germline, CDR1 is SQVTM and CDR2 is ANQGSEA. This CDR3 is 12 amino acids long. CDR3 DNA sequence: TGCAGCACCGGACAGGGAGGGGAGACCCAGTACTTC. It specifies CSTGQGGETQYF.

This clonotype was counted a few times. The chain uses TRBV10-3 and TRBJ1-4; TRBD1 agrees at 8 bases. Per germline, CDR1 ENHRY and CDR2 SYGVKD. The CDR3 runs 13 residues. The V segment lost 10 bases and the J segment 6 bases; nucleotides outside the gene matches: 7. The CDR3 sequence is CATKQGVDEKLFF. DNA of the CDR3: TGTGCCACCAAACAGGGGGTCGATGAAAAACTGTTTTTT.

This chain joins TRBV12-3 or TRBV12-4 and TRBJ2-5; D call uncertain. This CDR3 has 14 amino acids. V lost 3 bases and J lost 4, with 12 bases in between. The CDR3 DNA reads as TGTGCCAGCAGTTTTATCTCGGAGCGAGAGACCCAGTACTTC. It translates to CASSFISERETQYF.

The CDR3 loop reads CASSSIGTGGSYNEQFF. The CDR3 DNA is TGCGCCAGCAGCTCTATCGGGACAGGGGGCTCCTACAATGAGCAGTTCTTC. The chain is built from TRBV5-1 and TRBJ2-1; 11 bases map to TRBD1. This CDR3 is 17 amino acids long. V lost 3 bases, J lost 0 bases, and 5 bases stayed unmatched. Germline V gives CDR1 SGHRS, CDR2 YFSETQ. Full variable domain (outside the CDR3, taken from reference TRBV5-1 and TRBJ2-1): KAGVTQTPRYLIKTRGQQVTLSCSPISGHRSVSWYQQTPGQGLQFLFEYFSETQRNKGNFPGRFSGRQFSNSRSEMNVSTLELGDSALYLCASSSIGTGGSYNEQFFGPGTRLTVL.

The chain combines TRBV29-1 with TRBJ2-6, with TRBD1 matching 7 bases. The V and J ends lost 5 bases and 0 bases, in that order; junction bases with no gene match: 10. CDR1 SQVTM and CDR2 ANQGSEA come from the germline V gene. The CDR3 totals 17 residues. CDR3 sequence reads: CSVLSGQISSGANVLTF. CDR3 in DNA: TGCAGCGTTCTCTCGGGACAGATTAGCTCTGGGGCCAACGTCCTGACTTTC.